This TCR beta chain was captured in a study of T-cell reconstitution after alpha-beta-depleted transplantation in children. During its preparation, the TCRbeta library received unique molecular identifiers. TCRdb analysed the PCR reads with MiXCR anew, one entry per CDR3 protein. The sample holds 420,000 or so distinct CDR3 sequences, approximately 10% seen once. This clonotype has more than one count but fewer than ten. Germline lookup yields CDR1 SEHNR and CDR2 FQNEAQ (reference sequence). V lost 5 bases to trimming and J lost 3 bases, with 14 bases between them. This CDR3 is built from 15 residues.

The starting material was PBMCs from the stem cell graft donor, obtained from the stem cell graft. The TCR comes from a human donor who donated a stem cell graft to a child with acute myeloid leukemia. The chain employs TRBV7-9 and TRBJ1-3; D may be TRBD1 (5 bases). The CDR3 region is CASSTGTPIGNTIYF. In nucleotides, the CDR3 is TGTGCCAGCAGCACCGGGACCCCAATTGGAAACACCATATATTTT.